Below, 27 T cell receptor beta chains from the same sample are listed, as sequenced in a study of blood T cells in healthy people across ages. For the second PCR, which ran for about 7 to 11 cycles, a sample-barcoded 5' primer and a J-beta primer mix were used. TCRdb ran MiXCR on the 5' RACE reads and lists one entry per CDR3 protein. In the table there are approximately 800,000 distinct CDR3 sequences, under 80% of which are singletons. Source material: blood. Receptor source: a man in his thirties or forties in good health.

The chain employs TRBV7-2 and TRBJ2-3, with 16 bases fitting TRBD2. Germline CDR1 is SGHTA and CDR2 is FQGNSA. The CDR3 contains 16 residues. The junction had 4 bases not matched to a gene; V was cut back by 3 bases and J by 7 bases. The CDR3 bases are TGTGCCAGCAGCTTGGGGACTAGCGGGGGGGCGTATACGCAGTATTTT. It is translated as CASSLGTSGGAYTQYF.

This sequence joins TRBV29-1 and TRBJ1-2; maybe TRBD1 (6 bases). The CDR3 is made up of 12 amino acids. V lost 2 bases and J 8 bases, leaving 12 bases between the germline ends. Per germline, CDR1 SQVTM and CDR2 ANQGSEA. This chain's CDR3 is CSVERGAGGYTF. The CDR3, as DNA: TGCAGCGTTGAAAGGGGGGCAGGGGGCTACACCTTC.

This clonotype was recorded a few times. The chain is built from TRBV2 and TRBJ2-7; the match to TRBD2 covers 8 bases. The V gene's germline CDR1 is SNHLY and CDR2 FYNNEI. This CDR3 has 15 residues. The J segment lost 3 bases and the V segment lost 8 bases, leaving 12 bases of the junction unmatched. The CDR3 DNA follows: TGTGCCAGCGTCGAGGGTGCGGGGGGAATCTACGAGCAGTACTTC. It codes for CASVEGAGGIYEQYF.

The chain recombines TRBV7-2 with TRBJ1-2; the D gene is possibly TRBD1 (5 bases). Deletions cut 5 bases from V and 6 bases from J, with 13 bases between. The CDR3 has 13 amino acids. Germline CDR1 is SGHTA and CDR2 is FQGNSA. For the CDR3, the DNA is TGTGCCAGCAGCCTCGGGGCCCGGGATGGCTACACCTTC. Amino acids: CASSLGARDGYTF.

The CDR3 sequence is CSAVVRTGGYTF. The CDR3 region has the DNA TGCAGTGCCGTAGTGAGGACCGGCGGCTACACCTTC. The J gene is TRBJ1-2, the V gene TRBV20-1; D gene uncertain. This CDR3 has 12 amino acids. Trimming took 6 bases from V and 8 from J, leaving 16 bases between them. Germline V CDR1 and CDR2: DFQATT, SNEGSKA (reference sequence).

With respect to this clonotype: The junction and the germline gene differ at one end; a read error may be behind it. The chain joins TRBV4-1 to TRBJ2-3; D is ambiguous. Germline CDR1 is MGHRA and CDR2 is YSYEKL. The CDR3 is 15 residues long. The CDR3 region has the DNA TGCGCCAGCAGCCAAGATCGGCTCGGCACAGATACACAGTATTTT. Translation: CASSQDRLGTDTQYF.

The chain joins TRBV7-2 to TRBJ2-5, with D tentatively TRBD1 (7 bases). With 3 bases removed from V and 4 bases from J, the gap between germline ends came to 15 bases. Germline V gene sequence: CDR1 SGHTA, CDR2 FQGNSA. CDR3 length: 15 residues. DNA of the CDR3: TGTGCCAGCAGCTTTCAGGGGGGCGCATTAGAGACCCAGTACTTC. Encoded protein: CASSFQGGALETQYF.

The chain combines TRBV9 with TRBJ2-6, with no clear D. In germline, CDR1 is SGDLS, CDR2 YYNGEE. The V end was cut by 4 bases, the J end by 1 base, with 9 bases between. This CDR3 contains 15 residues. CDR3 amino acids: CASSTSASGANVLTF. DNA for the CDR3: TGTGCCAGCAGCACCTCAGCGTCTGGGGCCAACGTCCTGACTTTC.

This clonotype showed up just a few times. A much larger clone differs by one base, so this may be a read error. The chain carries TRBV9 and TRBJ2-7; D remains unclear. The CDR3 consists of 13 residues. Looked up from germline, CDR1 is SGDLS and CDR2 is YYNGEE. Trimming cost V 0 bases and J 7 bases, with 11 bases left between them. The CDR3 DNA sequence: TGTGCCAGCAGCGTAGCCGACGAGTATGAGCAGTACTTC. It yields the protein CASSVADEYEQYF.

This sequence joins TRBV7-2 and TRBJ2-4; D perhaps matches TRBD2 (6 bases). V dropped 5 bases and J dropped 13 bases, with 21 bases sitting between them. The CDR3 has 14 residues. Germline-derived CDR1 and CDR2 are SGHTA and FQGNSA. The CDR3 nucleotides read TGTGCCAGCAGCCTCCCGGACAACTCTCGGGAGCAGTACTTC. As protein: CASSLPDNSREQYF.

Many counts were recorded for this clonotype. This rearrangement joins TRBV7-9 to TRBJ1-1; maybe TRBD1 (5 bases). The CDR3 runs 13 residues. Germline V gene lookup returns CDR1 SEHNR and CDR2 FQNEAQ (reference sequence). V gave up 8 bases and J gave up 8 bases, with 18 bases separating them. CDR3 nucleotides: TGTGCCAGCGGACCTAGGGACGCGGGGGAAGCTTTCTTT. Translated, it gives CASGPRDAGEAFF.

V usage is TRBV7-2 and J usage is TRBJ1-5; D is ambiguous. The CDR3 contains 16 residues. V was cut by 0 bases and J by 3 bases, with 12 bases left in between. Germline assignment: CDR1 SGHTA and CDR2 FQGNSA. The DNA for the CDR3 is TGTGCCAGCAGCTTAGCGATTGACCGCGCCAATCAGCCCCAGCATTTT. The encoded protein is CASSLAIDRANQPQHF.

V usage is TRBV11-2 and J usage is TRBJ2-7; perhaps TRBD1 as D (8 bases). Trimming cost V 1 base and J 3 bases, with 13 bases left between them. The CDR3 consists of 15 residues. Germline loops: CDR1 SGHAT, CDR2 FQNNGV. The CDR3 here is CASSLATGGGYEQYF. The CDR3 region has the DNA TGTGCCAGCAGCTTAGCAACAGGGGGGGGCTACGAGCAGTACTTC.

The chain combines TRBV4-2 with TRBJ1-5, with TRBD1 matching over 7 bases. The CDR3 contains 16 residues. V gave up 0 bases and J gave up 6 bases; unmatched junction bases: 8. Germline loops: CDR1 LGHNA, CDR2 YNFKEQ. The CDR3: CASSQDETGRRQPQHF. CDR3 DNA: TGTGCCAGCAGCCAAGACGAGACAGGGCGGCGTCAGCCCCAGCATTTT.

V and J are TRBV6-5 and TRBJ1-6; D is perhaps TRBD1 (6 bases). Trimming removed 10 bases at V and 7 bases at J, with 17 bases between. CDR1 and CDR2 (germline): MNHEY, SVGAGI. The CDR3 runs 14 residues. DNA for the CDR3: TGTGCCACCAGGACCGACAGGCAAAATTCACCCCTCCACTTT. This encodes CATRTDRQNSPLHF.

This clonotype came up a few times. The rearrangement joins TRBV3-1 to TRBJ1-2, with D hard to call. Germline V lookup: CDR1 LGHDT, CDR2 YNNKEL (reference sequence). The germline V and J ends were trimmed by 6 bases and 1 base, with 9 bases remaining between them. The CDR3 length is 13 residues. CDR3 nucleotide sequence: TGTGCCAGCAGTTCAACATATAACTATGGCTACACCTTC. It translates to CASSSTYNYGYTF.

This chain joins TRBV7-9 and TRBJ2-7; TRBD2 is a possible D gene (5 bases). The CDR3 is 14 residues long. CDR1 and CDR2 (germline): SEHNR, FQNEAQ (reference sequence). Trimming took 5 bases from V and 6 from J, leaving 17 bases between them. The CDR3 bases are TGTGCCAGCAGCATGGAGGAGAGGATCTCCGAGCAGTACTTC. Translated: CASSMEERISEQYF.

This clonotype has just one count. This chain uses TRBV2 with TRBJ2-2; maybe TRBD2 (5 bases). Germline V gene sequence: CDR1 SNHLY, CDR2 FYNNEI. The CDR3 extends over 14 amino acids. V lost 4 bases and J lost 5, with 11 bases in between. This chain's CDR3 is CASSVPSGTGELFF. The CDR3 DNA is TGTGCCAGCAGTGTTCCGAGCGGTACCGGGGAGCTGTTTTTT. Full variable domain (rest looked up from reference TRBV2 and TRBJ2-2): EPEVTQTPSHQVTQMGQEVILRCVPISNHLYFYWYRQILGQKVEFLVSFYNNEISEKSEIFDDQFSVERPDGSNFTLKIRSTKLEDSAMYFCASSVPSGTGELFFGEGSRLTVL.

The J gene is TRBJ2-4, the V gene TRBV2; D could derive from TRBD1 or TRBD2 (7 bases each). The J call may be in error: the DNA end matches TRBJ2-7 better. The germline gives CDR1 SNHLY, CDR2 FYNNEI. The length of the CDR3 is 13 residues. The CDR3 sequence: CASSRTGEGEQYF. CDR3 sequence (DNA): TGTGCCAGCAGTCGAACAGGGGAGGGCGAGCAGTACTTC.

The chain joins TRBV27 to TRBJ2-3; D is undetermined. Germline loops: CDR1 MNHEY, CDR2 SMNVEV (reference sequence). Trimming took off 5 bases at V and 5 bases at J, with 11 bases between the two ends. The CDR3 runs 13 residues. CDR3 protein: CASSINRGDTQYF. In DNA form, the CDR3 reads TGTGCCAGCAGTATTAATAGAGGAGATACGCAGTATTTT.

This sequence joins TRBV7-9 and TRBJ1-1; D gene uncertain. V lost 6 bases and J lost 1, with 15 bases in between. The germline gives CDR1 SEHNR, CDR2 FQNEAQ (reference sequence). The CDR3 consists of 15 residues. CDR3 protein: CASRAPGVSNTEAFF. DNA of the CDR3: TGTGCCAGCAGGGCCCCAGGAGTCTCGAACACTGAAGCTTTCTTT.

This clonotype was counted only a few times. This sequence joins TRBV21-1 and TRBJ2-1. TRBV21-1 is a documented pseudogene. The CDR3 is 13 amino acids. The CDR3 DNA follows: TGTGCCAGCAGCATTATCAAAGGGAATGAGCAGTTCTTC. This translates into CASSIIKGNEQFF.

As for this clonotype: Germline and junction disagree at one end, which may indicate a read error. V and J are TRBV6-2 or TRBV6-3 and TRBJ2-1, with D unresolved. The CDR3 consists of 11 residues. Looked up from germline, CDR1 is MNHEY and CDR2 is SVGEGT. CDR3 bases: TGTGCCAGCAGTCACTCTAGAGTGCAGTTCTTC. This translates into CASSHSRVQFF.

As to this clonotype: Mismatch with germline at one junction end may stem from a read error. The J gene is TRBJ1-4, the V gene TRBV20-1, with D possibly matching TRBD1 (5 bases). The CDR3 is made up of 16 amino acids. Germline loops: CDR1 DFQATT, CDR2 SNEGSKA (reference sequence). CDR3 coding DNA: TGCAGTGCAAGAAACCCCTCAGGGACGACTAATGAAAAACTGCTTTTT. Amino acid sequence: CSARNPSGTTNEKLLF.

The CDR3 region is CASSLDASGGPSYEQYF. The CDR3 DNA reads TGTGCCAGCAGCTTAGACGCTAGCGGGGGCCCCTCCTACGAGCAGTACTTC. The gene calls are TRBV7-2 and TRBJ2-7; 10 bases agree with TRBD2. Germline values: CDR1 SGHTA, CDR2 FQGNSA. This CDR3 has 17 amino acids. The ends lost 1 base at V and 0 bases at J; junction bases unmatched: 6.

Only a few counts were recorded for this clonotype. The CDR3 nucleotides are TGCGCCAGCAGCCAAAAAGGGAGTCAGGGGGATACGCAGTATTTT. Translation gives CASSQKGSQGDTQYF. This chain links TRBV4-1 with TRBJ2-3; possibly TRBD1 for D (6 bases). V shed 2 bases and J shed 6 bases, with 15 bases lying between them. Germline CDR1 is MGHRA and CDR2 is YSYEKL. The CDR3 length is 15 residues.

Comment on this clonotype: Germline is not matched at one junction end, which may reflect a read error. The rearrangement links TRBV7-2 to TRBJ2-1; 8 nucleotides match TRBD2. There are 15 residues in the CDR3. In germline, CDR1 is SGHTA, CDR2 FQGNSA. The CDR3 protein is CANSIAGSPYNEQFF. The DNA of the CDR3 is TGTGCCAACAGCATAGCGGGGAGCCCCTACAATGAGCAGTTCTTC.